Many counts were recorded for the clone carrying this T cell receptor (beta chain). Germline-derived CDR1 and CDR2 are SGHTA and FQGTGA. V dropped 5 bases and J dropped 5; count of bases not matched to a gene: 5. This CDR3 is built from 14 residues. The entry originates in a study of T cells after yellow fever vaccination. Across the whole study: Libraries from low-cell-number fractions were prepared with the SMART-Seq v4 Ultra Low Input RNA kit.

Each CDR3 protein gets one entry after TCRdb re-called the 5' RACE reads with MiXCR. The sample lists some 350,000 distinct CDR3 sequences; roughly 4% were seen once. Here the sequenced sample was PBMCs, taken 5 days after the yellow fever booster vaccination. The V call is TRBV7-3, the J call TRBJ2-1, with TRBD2 identical over 8 bases. This TCR was recovered from a man aged 18 to 29 who received the YFV17D yellow fever vaccine. The CDR3 spells CASSQRRGDNEQFF. CDR3 coding DNA: TGTGCCAGCAGCCAAAGGCGGGGGGACAATGAGCAGTTCTTC.